This TCR beta chain is drawn from a study of T-cell memory formation after mild COVID-19 (dated by TCRdb to 2020 to 2022). Describing the broader study: TCR sequence clusters from the two donors were largely donor specific. T-cell clones expanding and contracting after mild COVID-19 in two donors were tracked by longitudinal TCRalpha and TCRbeta repertoire sequencing. The cohort was made up of two young adult volunteers, one female and one male, who were previously healthy.

TCRdb shows the sequencer as Illumina NovaSeq 6000. Using 5'RACE with constant-segment primers, TCRalpha and TCRbeta cDNA libraries were constructed, with sample barcodes and unique molecular identifiers added in the process. Trizol reagent was used to extract RNA from every sample. The libraries were amplified in two PCR steps, and the second step added a second sample barcode and Illumina TruSeq adapters. Libraries were sequenced on an Illumina NovaSeq with 2 x 150 bp paired-end reads. Per the authors' processing: The reads were demultiplexed and collapsed into UMI-guided consensus sequences using migec v1.2.7. With mixcr v2.1.11, UMI consensuses were aligned to TRA and TRB V and J templates and assembled into clonotypes. Expanded or contracted clonotypes were those called significant by both edgeR and NoisET, with noise models trained on biological replicates. For edgeR calls, the thresholds were a false discovery rate-adjusted p below 0.01 and a log2 fold-change of 1. As an exploratory analysis of dynamics, max-normalized trajectories of the 1000 most abundant clonotypes were examined with PCA combined with hierarchical clustering. Separately sequenced CD4+ and CD8+ repertoires were used to assign the CD4 or CD8 phenotype of responding clones. TCRdb passed the public sequencing reads through fastp at Q25 and MiXCR, retaining productive beta sequences. Records with the same CDR3 protein are collapsed into one entry carrying the most frequent genes and DNA. In this record, the V and J calls reflect TCRdb's handling and not the investigators' own analysis. This sample gives under 110,000 distinct CDR3 sequences in total; about a sixth of them show up just once. Less than 35% of the sample is in the top ten clones.

About this clonotype: What this receptor recognizes is not known. The sample holds no much larger clone one base away, and base qualities are not on file.

Broader findings and caveats from the paper: Contracting CD4+ clones were located mainly in the CM and EM memory subsets, whereas CD8+ clones were found to be enriched in EMRA. The study included only a couple of mild cases, and larger cohorts that include severe cases with pre-infection samples were judged to be necessary. Balanced CD4/CD8 phenotypes were observed for clones contracting from day 15 to 85, whereas a bias towards CD4+ was observed for a second wave of clones expanding from day 15 to 37. Whether the second-wave clones peaking on day 37 were SARS-CoV-2 specific was not confirmed. Some responding clones were detected in pre-infection memory, suggesting pre-existing cross-reactive memory T cells joined the SARS-CoV-2 response.

Ficoll-Paque density gradient centrifugation was used to isolate PBMCs. The sequenced sample consisted of PBMCs or a T cell subset sorted from them (not recorded which). The TCR sequence derives from an adult woman who had mild COVID-19 (a few samples of this study predate the infection). The sample titles of this study are shuffled in the database, so cell type and time point are left out; the donor was told from shared clones.

The nucleotide sequence reads as follows: TGTGCCAGCACGGCGATAGATACGCAGTATTTT. Translated, it reads CASTAIDTQYF. The rearrangement joined TRBV12-3 or TRBV12-4 to TRBJ2-3; the D gene remains uncertain. V is clipped by 7 bases and J by 5 bases, and the sequence between their germline boundaries is 7 bases long. Its CDR3 holds 11 amino acids, cysteine through phenylalanine. Kept here is only the CDR3 DNA, which spans 33 bases and is read in frame from base 1.